The T cell receptor beta chain under discussion was sequenced for a study of brain T cells in children with intractable seizures. The time point: blood from clinic visit 5 months post-surgery; TSC patient then seizure free. Surgery cases with the highest brain T cell transcript signatures were chosen for sequencing. Deletions cut 2 bases from V and 2 bases from J, with 15 bases between. This CDR3 is 16 amino acids long. CDR1 is PRHDT, CDR2 FYEKMQ, per germline (reference sequence). The data were produced by immunoSEQ multiplex PCR, yet TCRdb's version contains in-frame clones alone and is incomplete. The profile shows 340,000 or so clones, about 93% of them singletons.

This material consisted of peripheral blood, taken 5 to 6 months after surgery. This clonotype originated in a boy younger than two with tuberous sclerosis and intractable seizures. The J gene is TRBJ1-2, the V gene TRBV13, with D possibly being TRBD1 (6 bases). CDR3 nucleotide sequence: TGTGCCAGCAGCTTAATGACAGGAATCATGAACTATGGCTACACCTTC. Amino acid sequence: CASSLMTGIMNYGYTF.